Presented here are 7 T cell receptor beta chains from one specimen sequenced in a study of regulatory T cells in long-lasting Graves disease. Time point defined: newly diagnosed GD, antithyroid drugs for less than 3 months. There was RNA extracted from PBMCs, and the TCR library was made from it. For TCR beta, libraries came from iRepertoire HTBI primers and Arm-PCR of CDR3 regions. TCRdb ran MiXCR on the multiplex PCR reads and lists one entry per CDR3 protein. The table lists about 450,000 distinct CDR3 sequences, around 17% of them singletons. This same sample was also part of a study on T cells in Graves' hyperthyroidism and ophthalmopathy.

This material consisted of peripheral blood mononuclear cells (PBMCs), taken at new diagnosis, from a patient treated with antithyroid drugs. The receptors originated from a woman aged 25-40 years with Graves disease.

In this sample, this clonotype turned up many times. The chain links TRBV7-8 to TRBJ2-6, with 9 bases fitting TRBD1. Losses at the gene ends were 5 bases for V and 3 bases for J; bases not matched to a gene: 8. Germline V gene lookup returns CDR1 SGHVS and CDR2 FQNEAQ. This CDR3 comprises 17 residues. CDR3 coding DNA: TGTGCCAGCAGCCATGACAGGGGGATCGGTGGGGCCAACGTCCTGACTTTC. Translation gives CASSHDRGIGGANVLTF.

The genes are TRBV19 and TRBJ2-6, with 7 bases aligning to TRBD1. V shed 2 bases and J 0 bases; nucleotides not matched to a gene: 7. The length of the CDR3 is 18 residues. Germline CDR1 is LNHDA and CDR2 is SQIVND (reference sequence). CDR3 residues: CASSITGQSFSGANVLTF. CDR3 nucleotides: TGTGCCAGTAGTATAACGGGACAGTCCTTCTCTGGGGCCAACGTCCTGACTTTC.

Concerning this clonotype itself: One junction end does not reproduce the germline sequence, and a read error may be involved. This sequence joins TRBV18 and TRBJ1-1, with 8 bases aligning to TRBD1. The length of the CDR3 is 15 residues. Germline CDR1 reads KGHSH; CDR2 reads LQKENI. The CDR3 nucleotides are TGTGCCGGCTCACCGGACAGGGCCGCCTTTCAGTCAGCTTTCTTT. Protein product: CAGSPDRAAFQSAFF.

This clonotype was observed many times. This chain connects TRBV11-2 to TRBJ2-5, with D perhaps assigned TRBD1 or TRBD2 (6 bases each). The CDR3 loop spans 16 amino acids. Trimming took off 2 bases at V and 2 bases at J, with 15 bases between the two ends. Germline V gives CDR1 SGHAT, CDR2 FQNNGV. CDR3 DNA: TGTGCCAGCAGCTTATGGGGGGTCAGGGGTCAAGAGACCCAGTACTTC. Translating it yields CASSLWGVRGQETQYF. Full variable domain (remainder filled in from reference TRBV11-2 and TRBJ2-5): EAGVAQSPRYKIIEKRQSVAFWCNPISGHATLYWYQQILGQGPKLLIQFQNNGVVDDSQLPKDRFSAERLKGVDSTLKIQPAKLEDSAVYLCASSLWGVRGQETQYFGPGTRLLVL.

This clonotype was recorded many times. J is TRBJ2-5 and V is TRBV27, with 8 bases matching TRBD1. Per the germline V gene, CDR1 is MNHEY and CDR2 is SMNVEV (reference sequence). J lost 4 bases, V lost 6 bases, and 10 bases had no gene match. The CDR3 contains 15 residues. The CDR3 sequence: CASRPQGAPLETQYF. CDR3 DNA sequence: TGTGCCAGCAGGCCTCAGGGGGCGCCCTTAGAGACCCAGTACTTC.

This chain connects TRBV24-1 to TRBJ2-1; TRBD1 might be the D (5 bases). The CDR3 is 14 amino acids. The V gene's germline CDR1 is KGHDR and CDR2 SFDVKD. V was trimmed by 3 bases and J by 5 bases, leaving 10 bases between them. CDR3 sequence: CATSDQGVDNEQFF. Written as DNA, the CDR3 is TGTGCCACCAGTGATCAAGGGGTAGACAATGAGCAGTTCTTC.

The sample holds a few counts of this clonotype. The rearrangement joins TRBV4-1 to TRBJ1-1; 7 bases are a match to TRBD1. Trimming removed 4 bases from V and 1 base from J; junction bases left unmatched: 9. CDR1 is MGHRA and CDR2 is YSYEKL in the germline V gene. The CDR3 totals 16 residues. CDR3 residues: CASSLRIGQANTEAFF. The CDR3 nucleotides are TGCGCCAGCAGCCTGAGGATAGGACAGGCGAACACTGAAGCTTTCTTT.